This T cell receptor beta chain was captured in a study of blood T cells in healthy people across ages. Study results and limitations: The study lacked donor CMV status, which possibly confounded expanded clonotype changes.

Trimming removed 3 bases from V and 4 bases from J, with 12 bases in between. This CDR3 region has 15 residues. Germline CDR1 reads MGHRA; CDR2 reads YSYEKL. The use of a sample-barcoded 5' primer and a J-beta primer mix characterized a second PCR of roughly 6 to 11 cycles. All cDNA molecules were each tagged by a template-switch adaptor with 12 random nucleotides. A single record per CDR3 protein comes from TCRdb applying MiXCR to the 5' RACE reads. Of some 1,800,000 distinct CDR3 sequences detected, about 39% appear once; the ten largest clones hold more than 20%. The study recruited healthy Caucasian donors from Russia who were aged about 6 to 95. Comments on this clonotype: Its antigen is unidentified.

Sample: blood. The sequence came from a human donor in good health. This chain uses TRBV4-1 with TRBJ1-4, with a possible D match to TRBD1 (5 bases). The CDR3 DNA reads as TGCGCCAGCAGCCACCGCGGGGACCTTAATGAAAAACTGTTTTTT. The encoded protein is CASSHRGDLNEKLFF.